The 27 T cell receptor beta chains in this list originate from one sample, sequenced in a study of CD8+ T cells in alopecia areata. Reverse transcription of extracted RNA yielded cDNA, which provided the sequencing template. Only in-frame clones appear in the TCRdb table, and some are missing; sequencing was by immunoSEQ multiplex PCR. The sample has 100,000 to 150,000 clones, 49% seen once. The specimen was CD8+ T cells sorted from blood, collected at week 0. Receptors were obtained from a human donor with alopecia areata.

This clone has only a few counts. This chain joins TRBV30 and TRBJ2-7, with TRBD2 matching 7 bases. CDR3 length: 16 amino acids. Germline CDR1 GTSNPN, CDR2 SVGIG (reference sequence). The V segment lost 4 bases and the J segment 3 bases; nucleotides outside the gene matches: 15. In DNA, the CDR3 is TGTGCCTGGATCCGGGCGCCCCGGGGGGAGTTCTACGAGCAGTACTTC. Its translation: CAWIRAPRGEFYEQYF.

The sample holds one count of this clone. This chain connects TRBV2 to TRBJ2-1; 7 bases are a match to TRBD1. There are 15 residues in the CDR3. After removal of 2 bases from V and 6 bases from J, the junction contained 7 bases not matched to a gene. Germline V gene lookup returns CDR1 SNHLY and CDR2 FYNNEI. CDR3 in amino acids: CASSELRTGTNEQFF. In nucleotides, the CDR3 is TGTGCCAGCAGTGAACTACGGACAGGCACCAATGAGCAGTTCTTC. The full variable domain, rest sourced from reference TRBV2 and TRBJ2-1, is EPEVTQTPSHQVTQMGQEVILRCVPISNHLYFYWYRQILGQKVEFLVSFYNNEISEKSEIFDDQFSVERPDGSNFTLKIRSTKLEDSAMYFCASSELRTGTNEQFFGPGTRLTVL.

The CDR3 DNA reads as TGTGCCAGCAGCTTGGGACAGGGTGGCTCGCAGTACTTC. The encoded protein is CASSLGQGGSQYF. This chain links TRBV13 with TRBJ2-7, with TRBD1 matching 9 bases. Trimming at V came to 3 bases and at J to 9 bases, leaving 6 bases not matched to a gene. In germline, CDR1 is PRHDT, CDR2 FYEKMQ (reference sequence). CDR3 length: 13 amino acids. The full variable domain, completed using reference TRBV13 and TRBJ2-7, is AAGVIQSPRHLIKEKRETATLKCYPIPRHDTVYWYQQGPGQDPQFLISFYEKMQSDKGSIPDRFSAQQFSDYHSELNMSSLELGDSALYFCASSLGQGGSQYFGPGTRLTVT.

This sequence joins TRBV4-1 and TRBJ1-2; 7 positions agree with TRBD1. This CDR3 is built from 14 residues. Trimming at V came to 4 bases and at J to 5 bases, leaving 7 bases not matched to a gene. Looked up from germline, CDR1 is MGHRA and CDR2 is YSYEKL. The CDR3 loop is CASSRHRGSYGYTF. CDR3 nucleotides: TGCGCCAGCAGCCGCCACAGGGGTTCTTATGGCTACACCTTC.

This clone was recorded a few times. This chain connects TRBV5-6 to TRBJ2-7; tentative D call: TRBD1 (5 bases). The germline gives CDR1 SGHDT, CDR2 YYEEEE. CDR3 length: 13 residues. V lost 3 bases and J 7 bases, leaving 14 bases between the germline ends. The CDR3 nucleotides read TGTGCCAGCAGCTGGGGCACGGCGCGGGAGCAGTACTTC. This sequence encodes CASSWGTAREQYF.

The DNA for the CDR3 is TGTGCCAGCAGTTACTCGACAGGGGGTGAAGAGACCCAGTACTTC. Encoded protein: CASSYSTGGEETQYF. V is TRBV6-5 and J is TRBJ2-5; TRBD1 agrees at 9 bases. With V trimmed by 0 bases and J by 3 bases, 2 bases remained unmatched. Germline V gives CDR1 MNHEY, CDR2 SVGAGI. This CDR3 region has 15 residues.

A single count supports this clone. V is TRBV30 and J is TRBJ2-3; TRBD1 might be the D (5 bases). This CDR3 is 14 amino acids long. V gave up 6 bases and J gave up 1 base, with 14 bases separating them. Germline CDR1 reads GTSNPN; CDR2 reads SVGIG (reference sequence). The CDR3 is CACMGRSGTDTQYF. The DNA of the CDR3 is TGTGCCTGTATGGGGCGGTCAGGCACAGATACGCAGTATTTT.

This clone occurred a few times. The chain couples TRBV7-2 to TRBJ1-2; TRBD1 matches 8 bases. CDR3 length equals 14 residues. Germline CDR1 reads SGHTA; CDR2 reads FQGNSA. V dropped 4 bases and J dropped 3; count of bases not matched to a gene: 4. Here the CDR3 DNA reads TGTGCCAGCAGCTCCCGGGACAGGCACTATGGCTACACCTTC. This sequence encodes CASSSRDRHYGYTF. The full variable domain, rest sourced from reference TRBV7-2 and TRBJ1-2, is GAGVSQSPSNKVTEKGKDVELRCDPISGHTALYWYRQSLGQGLEFLIYFQGNSAPDKSGLPSDRFSAERTGGSVSTLTIQRTQQEDSAVYLCASSSRDRHYGYTFGSGTRLTVV.

This chain links TRBV4-2 with TRBJ1-6, with no clear D. The CDR3 is 15 residues long. Germline values: CDR1 LGHNA, CDR2 YNFKEQ. V was trimmed by 1 base and J by 8 bases, leaving 12 bases between them. CDR3 in DNA: TGTGCCAGCAGCCAAGTAGAGGCAGGCCATTCACCCCTCCACTTT. Translated: CASSQVEAGHSPLHF.

This chain connects TRBV5-6 to TRBJ1-3; D may be TRBD1 (5 bases). Germline V gives CDR1 SGHDT, CDR2 YYEEEE. Trimming removed 3 bases from V and 0 bases from J, with 10 bases in between. The CDR3 covers 15 residues. The CDR3 spells CASSWGTNSGNTIYF. The CDR3 bases are TGTGCCAGCAGCTGGGGGACCAACTCTGGAAACACCATATATTTT.

The gene calls are TRBV29-1 and TRBJ2-1, with D unresolved. Trimming removed 6 bases at V and 5 bases at J, with 11 bases between. Germline V gene sequence: CDR1 SQVTM, CDR2 ANQGSEA. The CDR3 runs 12 residues. CDR3 sequence (DNA): TGCAGCGTCAATCGACGGGACAATGAGCAGTTCTTC. This encodes CSVNRRDNEQFF.

V gene TRBV27 combines with J gene TRBJ2-7, with D perhaps TRBD2 (5 bases). This CDR3 region has 12 residues. Germline V CDR1 and CDR2: MNHEY, SMNVEV (reference sequence). V lost 6 bases, J lost 6 bases, and 12 bases lay in between. CDR3 nucleotides: TGTGCCAGCAGCCCCGGGAAGGGCGAGCAGTACTTC. It encodes CASSPGKGEQYF.

The V and J genes are TRBV2 and TRBJ2-7; D not resolved. The ends were cut back, 0 bases at V and 2 bases at J, with 14 bases in the middle. Germline V gives CDR1 SNHLY, CDR2 FYNNEI. CDR3 length equals 16 residues. Here the CDR3 reads CASSEALSVDTYEQYF. The DNA for the CDR3 is TGTGCCAGCAGTGAAGCGCTCAGCGTCGACACCTACGAGCAGTACTTC.

The chain recombines TRBV15 with TRBJ1-5, with TRBD1 identical over 8 bases. The CDR3 contains 15 residues. Germline lookup yields CDR1 LNHNV and CDR2 YYDKDF (reference sequence). V dropped 2 bases and J dropped 4; count of bases not matched to a gene: 4. In DNA form, the CDR3 reads TGTGCCACCAGCAGATACAGGGGGAATAATCAGCCCCAGCATTTT. Translation: CATSRYRGNNQPQHF.

The chain employs TRBV6-5 and TRBJ2-6, with TRBD1 as a possible D gene (5 bases). V dropped 2 bases and J dropped 4 bases, with 12 bases sitting between them. Germline V gene sequence: CDR1 MNHEY, CDR2 SVGAGI. The CDR3 length is 16 residues. The CDR3 protein is CASSYVDKTGANVLTF. The CDR3 nucleotides read TGTGCCAGCAGTTACGTGGACAAAACGGGGGCCAACGTCCTGACTTTC.

This clone appeared a few times. This specimen includes other DNA sequences encoding the same CDR3. DNA of the CDR3: TGCAGCGGGGGCAGGGAGAACACTGAAGCTTTCTTT. It translates to CSGGRENTEAFF. The chain uses TRBV29-1 and TRBJ1-1, with D maybe TRBD1 (5 bases). Germline values: CDR1 SQVTM, CDR2 ANQGSEA. Trimming took off 7 bases at V and 1 base at J, with 10 bases between the two ends. This CDR3 contains 12 residues.

This clone occurred a few times. V is TRBV29-1 and J is TRBJ1-3, with 9 positions matching TRBD1. Germline CDR1 SQVTM, CDR2 ANQGSEA. This CDR3 has 15 amino acids. The trim removed 0 bases at V and 4 bases at J, leaving 4 bases unmatched. The CDR3 is CSVEEAGQGGNTIYF. As DNA, the CDR3 is TGCAGCGTTGAAGAAGCCGGACAGGGGGGAAACACCATATATTTT.

This clone occurred a few times. DNA for the CDR3: TGTGCCAGCAGCCTAGGTAGGACTATCGGAATGAACACTGAAGCTTTCTTT. The encoded protein is CASSLGRTIGMNTEAFF. The chain recombines TRBV11-2 with TRBJ1-1; D is uncertain. The CDR3 sequence is 17 residues long. Germline CDR1 is SGHAT and CDR2 is FQNNGV. V was trimmed by 5 bases and J by 0 bases, leaving 19 bases between them.

The chain uses TRBV5-6 and TRBJ2-5, with D possibly TRBD1 on 5 matching bases. CDR1 is SGHDT, CDR2 YYEEEE, per germline. V was cut by 4 bases and J by 2 bases, with 9 bases left in between. CDR3 length: 13 residues. The chain's CDR3 is CASSPAGQETQYF. The CDR3 DNA is TGTGCCAGCAGCCCAGCAGGGCAAGAGACCCAGTACTTC.

This clone occurred a few times. The chain uses TRBV7-2 and TRBJ2-7; TRBD1 matches at 7 bases. This CDR3 comprises 16 residues. CDR1 and CDR2 (germline): SGHTA, FQGNSA. The J segment lost 0 bases and the V segment lost 5 bases, leaving 10 bases of the junction unmatched. The CDR3 DNA reads TGTGCCAGCAGCCTACTTTCGGGACAGACCTCCTACGAGCAGTACTTC. This gives the protein CASSLLSGQTSYEQYF.

The chain couples TRBV9 to TRBJ2-3; no clear D. The germline gives CDR1 SGDLS, CDR2 YYNGEE. This CDR3 has 12 amino acids. V dropped 2 bases and J dropped 2 bases, with 3 bases sitting between them. CDR3 in DNA: TGTGCCAGCAGCGTCCCCACAGATACGCAGTATTTT. It encodes CASSVPTDTQYF. The variable domain in full, completed from reference TRBV9 and TRBJ2-3, reads DSGVTQTPKHLITATGQRVTLRCSPRSGDLSVYWYQQSLDQGLQFLIQYYNGEERAKGNILERFSAQQFPDLHSELNLSSLELGDSALYFCASSVPTDTQYFGPGTRLTVL.

The rearrangement uses TRBV30 and TRBJ1-2, with TRBD1 as a possible D gene (5 bases). Trimming removed 0 bases from V and 6 bases from J, with 11 bases in between. This CDR3 contains 13 residues. CDR1 and CDR2 from the germline V gene are GTSNPN and SVGIG (reference sequence). CDR3 region: CAWSVGRENGYTF. In nucleotides, the CDR3 is TGTGCCTGGAGTGTAGGCAGGGAGAATGGCTACACCTTC.

The chain joins TRBV19 to TRBJ2-7; 7 bases fit TRBD1. V lost 5 bases and J lost 3; bases outside the gene matches: 4. The CDR3 totals 13 residues. Germline assignment: CDR1 LNHDA and CDR2 SQIVND (reference sequence). The CDR3 spells CASSPRDSYEQYF. Written as DNA, the CDR3 is TGTGCCAGTAGTCCCCGGGACAGCTACGAGCAGTACTTC.

The rearrangement joins TRBV4-1 to TRBJ1-5; D is ambiguous. Trimming pared 4 bases from V and 0 bases from J, leaving 10 bases between. Germline values: CDR1 MGHRA, CDR2 YSYEKL. CDR3 length: 15 residues. CDR3 loop: CASSLRRSSNQPQHF. The CDR3 nucleotides read TGCGCCAGCAGCCTAAGAAGGTCTAGCAATCAGCCCCAGCATTTT.

Concerning this clone itself: The same CDR3 also results from other DNA sequences found in this sample. The chain recombines TRBV4-1 with TRBJ2-5; the D is unclear. Trimming left V 0 bases short and J 3 bases short, with 5 bases between. The CDR3 extends over 13 amino acids. In germline, CDR1 is MGHRA, CDR2 YSYEKL. DNA for the CDR3: TGCGCCAGCAGCCAAGATTCCGAAGAGACCCAGTACTTC. This encodes CASSQDSEETQYF.

Turning to this clone: A junction end diverges from the germline sequence, so it may reflect a read error. The chain carries TRBV27 and TRBJ2-1, with 9 nucleotides matching TRBD1. The CDR3 totals 15 residues. Germline assignment: CDR1 MNHEY and CDR2 SMNVEV (reference sequence). The CDR3 spells CASSLSDRGYNEQFF. In nucleotides, the CDR3 is TGTGCCAGCAGTCTATCGGACAGGGGCTACAATGAGCAGTTCTTC.

The rearrangement uses TRBV29-1 and TRBJ2-2; no reliable D call. The germline V gene has CDR1 SQVTM and CDR2 ANQGSEA. V was cut by 7 bases and J by 6 bases, with 9 bases left in between. The CDR3 consists of 11 residues. This CDR3 reads CSAMAAGELFF. Here the CDR3 DNA reads TGCAGCGCTATGGCGGCCGGGGAGCTGTTTTTT.